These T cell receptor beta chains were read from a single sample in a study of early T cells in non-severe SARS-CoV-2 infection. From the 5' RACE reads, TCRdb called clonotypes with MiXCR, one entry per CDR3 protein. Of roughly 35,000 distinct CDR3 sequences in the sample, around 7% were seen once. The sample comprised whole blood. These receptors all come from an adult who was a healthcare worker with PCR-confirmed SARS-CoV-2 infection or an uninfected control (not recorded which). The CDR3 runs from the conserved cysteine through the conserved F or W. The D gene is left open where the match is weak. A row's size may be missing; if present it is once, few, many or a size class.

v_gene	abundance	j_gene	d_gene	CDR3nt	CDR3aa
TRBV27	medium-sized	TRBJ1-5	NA	TGTGCCAGCAGTTCTATTGGCGGGAATCAGCCCCAGCATTTT	CASSSIGGNQPQHF
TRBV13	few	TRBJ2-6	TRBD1	TGTGCCAGCAGTCGGACAGGGGGCGCCGGGGCCAACGTCCTGACTTTC	CASSRTGGAGANVLTF
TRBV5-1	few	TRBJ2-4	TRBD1	TGCGCCAGCAGCTTGGACGGGACAGGCCGGAACATTCAGTACTTC	CASSLDGTGRNIQYF
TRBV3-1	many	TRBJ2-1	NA	TGTGCCAGCAGCCAAGATCTGGGGGGAGACTCCTACAATGAGCAGTTCTTC	CASSQDLGGDSYNEQFF
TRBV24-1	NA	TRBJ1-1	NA	TGTGCCACCAGTGATTCCCAGCAACCTTACACTGAAGCTTTCTTT	CATSDSQQPYTEAFF
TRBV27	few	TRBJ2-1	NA	TGTGCCAGCGCGAACACCGGGAATGAACCGCCTTTCTTC	CASANTGNEPPFF
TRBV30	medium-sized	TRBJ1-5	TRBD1	TGTGCCTGGAAAGACAGGGACAGCAATCAGCCCCAGCATTTT	CAWKDRDSNQPQHF
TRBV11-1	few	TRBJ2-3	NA	TGTGCCAGCAGCCCCCAGGACTTCTCCCGCACAGATACGCAGTATTTT	CASSPQDFSRTDTQYF
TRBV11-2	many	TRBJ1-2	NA	TGTGCCAGCAGCTTAGATCGAGAAATCCGCTATGGCTACACCTTC	CASSLDREIRYGYTF
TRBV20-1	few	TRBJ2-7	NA	TGCAGTGCCGAGGATCACGGGACCTACGAGCAGTACTTC	CSAEDHGTYEQYF
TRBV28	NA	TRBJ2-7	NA	TGTGCCAGCAGTCGACAGGTCGAGCAGTACTTC	CASSRQVEQYF
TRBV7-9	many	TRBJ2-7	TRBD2	TGTGCCAGCAGCACTATGACGAGCGGGAGTCCCTACGAGCAGTACTTC	CASSTMTSGSPYEQYF
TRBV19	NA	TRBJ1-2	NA	TGTGCCAGTAGTTTCGAAGGTGGCTACACCTTC	CASSFEGGYTF
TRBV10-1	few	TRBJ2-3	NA	TGCGCCAGCAGTATCCAAAGGGGGGATACGCAGTATTTT	CASSIQRGDTQYF
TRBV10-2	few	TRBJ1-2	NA	TGCGCCAGCAGTGAAGCTCTCAACTATGGCTACACCTTC	CASSEALNYGYTF
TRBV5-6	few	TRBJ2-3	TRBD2	TGTGCCAGCAGTATAGCGGGATCCGGCACAGATACGCAGTATTTT	CASSIAGSGTDTQYF
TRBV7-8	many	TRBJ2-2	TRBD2	TGTGCCAGCAGCCTCCGGACTAGCGGGTCGGGCACCGGGGAGCTGTTTTTT	CASSLRTSGSGTGELFF
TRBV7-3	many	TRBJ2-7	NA	TGTGCCAGCAGCTTAGGGGGTTGGGACTACGAGCAGTACTTC	CASSLGGWDYEQYF
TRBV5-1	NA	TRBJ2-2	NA	TGCGGCAGCAGCTTAGTCAGTAACACCGGGGAGCTGTTTTTT	CGSSLVSNTGELFF
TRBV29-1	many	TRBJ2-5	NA	TGCAGCGTTGAAGGGACACGCCAAGAGACCCAGTACTTC	CSVEGTRQETQYF
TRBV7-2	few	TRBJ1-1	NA	TGTGCCAGCAGCCTTACCTCTTCTTACACTGAAGCTTTCTTT	CASSLTSSYTEAFF
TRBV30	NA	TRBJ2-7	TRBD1	TGTGCCTGGCGGCTCGGAGGACAGGCCTACGAGCAGTACTTC	CAWRLGGQAYEQYF
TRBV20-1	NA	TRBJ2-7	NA	TGCAGTGCCTCTGGACACCCGCCTTCCTACGAGCAGTACTTC	CSASGHPPSYEQYF
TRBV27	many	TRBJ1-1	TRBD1	TGTGCCAGCAAGGTCCGACAGGGGGCAAAAACTGAAGCTTTCTTT	CASKVRQGAKTEAFF
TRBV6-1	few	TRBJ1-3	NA	TGTGCCAGCAGTGACTACCCGGGGCCAGGAGGAAACACCATATATTTT	CASSDYPGPGGNTIYF
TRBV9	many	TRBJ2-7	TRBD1	TGTGCCAGCAGCGGGACAGGGGAAAGCTCCTACGAGCAGTACTTC	CASSGTGESSYEQYF
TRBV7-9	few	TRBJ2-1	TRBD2	TGTGCCAGCAGCTTAGTCCCTAGCGGGAGATTCGATGAGCAGTTCTTC	CASSLVPSGRFDEQFF
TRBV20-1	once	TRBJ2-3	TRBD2	TGCAGTGCTAGTACTAGCGGGGGGGGAGATACGCAGTATTTT	CSASTSGGGDTQYF
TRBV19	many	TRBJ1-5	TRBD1	TGTGCCAGTAGCTCGACAGGGGAACAGCCCCAGCATTTT	CASSSTGEQPQHF
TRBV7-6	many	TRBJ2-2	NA	TGTGCCAGCAGCCCTCACGGGCCCGGGGAGCTGTTTTTT	CASSPHGPGELFF
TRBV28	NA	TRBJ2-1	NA	TGTGCCAGCAGACTTCCACAACCCCGTAATGAGCAGTTCTTC	CASRLPQPRNEQFF
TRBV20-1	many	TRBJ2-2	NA	TGCAGTGCTACCGGGACAACCGGGGAGCTGTTTTTT	CSATGTTGELFF
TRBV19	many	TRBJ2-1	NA	TGTGCCACCAGCCGGAGGAGCTCCTACAATGAGCAGTTCTTC	CATSRRSSYNEQFF
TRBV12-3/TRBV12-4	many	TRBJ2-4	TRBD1	TGTGCCAGCAGGGGACAGGGGGCAGCCATTCAGTACTTC	CASRGQGAAIQYF
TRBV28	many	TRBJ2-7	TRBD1	TGTGCCAGCAGTTTAGACGTCGTAAAGTGGGACAGATACTACGAGCAGTACTTC	CASSLDVVKWDRYYEQYF
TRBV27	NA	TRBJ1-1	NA	TGTGCCAGCAGTTCTATCGGGAGTGAAGCTTTCTTT	CASSSIGSEAFF
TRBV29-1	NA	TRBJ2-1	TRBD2	TGCAGCGTTGAGGCTCTAGCGGGAGGTGAGCAGTTCTTC	CSVEALAGGEQFF